This TCR beta chain was obtained from a study of immune cell composition in non-small cell lung cancer. This clone has a single count. The table came from immunoSEQ multiplex PCR; TCRdb's copy has only in-frame clones and leaves some out. The table lists 1,500 to 2,000 clones, just over 75% of them singletons, with approximately 4.2% in the top ten. V was cut by 5 bases and J by 6 bases, with 11 bases left in between. This CDR3 comprises 13 residues. Per germline, CDR1 SGHAT and CDR2 FQNNGV. This clonotype originated in a human donor with non-small cell lung cancer. The chain employs TRBV11-2 and TRBJ2-1; perhaps TRBD2 as D (7 bases). Sequenced: lung tumor tissue. In DNA form, the CDR3 reads TGTGCCAGCAGCCTCGGGGGGCGCAATGAGCAGTTCTTC. It encodes CASSLGGRNEQFF. Full variable domain (rest looked up from reference TRBV11-2 and TRBJ2-1): EAGVAQSPRYKIIEKRQSVAFWCNPISGHATLYWYQQILGQGPKLLIQFQNNGVVDDSQLPKDRFSAERLKGVDSTLKIQPAKLEDSAVYLCASSLGGRNEQFFGPGTRLTVL.